The 14 T cell receptor beta chains reported below all come from one sample, sequenced in a study of blood T cell repertoires in COVID-19. The method was immunoSEQ multiplex PCR; TCRdb's version includes in-frame clones alone and lacks a portion of them. Found here are 200,000 to 250,000 clones, 85% to 90% of them singletons; the top ten hold less than 3%. Sample: peripheral blood. The source of these receptors is a woman aged 60-70 years with acute or convalescent COVID-19.

The gene calls are TRBV6-4 and TRBJ1-1; D unresolved. This CDR3 has 15 amino acids. V lost 7 bases and J 5 bases, leaving 20 bases between the germline ends. CDR1 is MRHNA, CDR2 SNTAGT, per germline. CDR3 sequence (DNA): TGTGCCAGCATCCCTCGTCTAGCTGGGAGGACTGAAGCTTTCTTT. Its translation is CASIPRLAGRTEAFF.

This chain links TRBV15 with TRBJ1-2; D uncertain. Trimming shortened V by 2 bases and J by 3 bases, and 10 bases separated the two germline ends. Germline V lookup: CDR1 LNHNV, CDR2 YYDKDF (reference sequence). The CDR3 runs to 14 residues. For the CDR3, the DNA is TGTGCCACCAGCAGACTGGAGTCATACTATGGCTACACCTTC. Residues: CATSRLESYYGYTF.

The chain combines TRBV6-2 or TRBV6-3 with TRBJ2-3, with D uncertain. The V end was cut by 0 bases, the J end by 10 bases, with 14 bases between. This CDR3 contains 14 residues. CDR1 and CDR2 from the germline V gene are MNHEY and SVGEGT. This CDR3 reads CASSYSTGSMAQYF. The CDR3 nucleotides are TGTGCCAGCAGTTACTCGACTGGGTCCATGGCGCAGTATTTT.

A few counts support this clone. This chain links TRBV5-1 with TRBJ2-2; no reliable D call. The CDR3 is 14 amino acids. V lost 2 bases to trimming and J lost 4 bases, with 9 bases between them. Germline V gives CDR1 SGHRS, CDR2 YFSETQ. The CDR3 DNA reads as TGCGCCAGCAGCTTTGGGCAGGCCACCGGGGAGCTGTTTTTT. This encodes CASSFGQATGELFF.

The genes are TRBV6-1 and TRBJ1-4; no firm D call. The CDR3 has 16 amino acids. Between the trimmed V and J ends, which lost 3 bases and 2 bases, there was a span of 13 bases. Per the germline V gene, CDR1 is MNHNS and CDR2 is SASEGT. CDR3 nucleotide sequence: TGTGCCAGCAGTGATCTACGACAAAGGACTAATGAAAAACTGTTTTTT. Translating gives CASSDLRQRTNEKLFF.

V gene TRBV5-4 combines with J gene TRBJ2-7; D possibly corresponds to TRBD2 (5 bases). Germline lookup yields CDR1 SGHNT and CDR2 YYREEE (reference sequence). The CDR3 length is 14 residues. Between the trimmed V and J ends, which lost 2 bases and 3 bases, there was a span of 12 bases. The DNA of the CDR3 is TGTGCCAGCAGCTTCACTAGTCCGGACTACGAGCAGTACTTC. Encoded protein: CASSFTSPDYEQYF.

The CDR3 sequence: CASSPIRGHKDTQYF. CDR3 DNA sequence: TGTGCCAGCAGCCCGATAAGGGGTCATAAAGATACGCAGTATTTT. This chain connects TRBV25-1 to TRBJ2-3; maybe TRBD1 (5 bases). Germline values: CDR1 MGHDK, CDR2 SYGVNS. V was shortened by 6 bases and J by 5 bases, with 18 bases between the two germline ends. This CDR3 region has 15 residues.

The rearrangement links TRBV12-3 or TRBV12-4 to TRBJ2-7; a weak D match, TRBD1 (5 bases). Deletions cut 5 bases from V and 5 bases from J, with 10 bases between. The CDR3 consists of 12 residues. This chain's CDR3 is CASSARVHEQYF. The DNA for the CDR3 is TGTGCCAGCAGTGCCAGGGTTCACGAGCAGTACTTC.

Only one count was recorded for this clone. The V call is TRBV6-5, the J call TRBJ1-3, with 7 bases that match TRBD1. Germline lookup yields CDR1 MNHEY and CDR2 SVGAGI. The CDR3 contains 15 residues. V lost 5 bases to trimming and J lost 3 bases; unmatched junction nucleotides: 7. The CDR3 DNA sequence: TGTGCCAGCAGTCTAAGGGGGCTAGTTGGAAACACCATATATTTT. Protein product: CASSLRGLVGNTIYF.

The chain joins TRBV11-3 to TRBJ2-7; the D is unclear. The ends were cut back, 0 bases at V and 6 bases at J, with 9 bases in the middle. Looked up from germline, CDR1 is SGHNT and CDR2 is YENEEA. The CDR3 runs 13 residues. The CDR3 sequence: CASSLDPSSEQYF. CDR3 bases: TGTGCCAGCAGCTTAGATCCGTCGTCCGAGCAGTACTTC.

The rearrangement joins TRBV3-1 (or the pseudogene TRBV3-2) to TRBJ1-4; TRBD1 agrees at 7 bases. From germline, CDR1 is LGHDT and CDR2 YNNKEL (reference sequence). J lost 7 bases, V lost 1 base, and 6 bases had no gene match. The CDR3 has 15 amino acids. The CDR3 nucleotides are TGTGCCAGCAGCCAAGCGAGACAGGGTGGTGAAAAACTGTTTTTT. It translates to CASSQARQGGEKLFF.

This rearrangement joins TRBV25-1 to TRBJ1-5, with D possibly being TRBD1 (5 bases). Looked up from germline, CDR1 is MGHDK and CDR2 is SYGVNS. The CDR3 sequence is 15 residues long. V lost 3 bases and J 3 bases, leaving 12 bases between the germline ends. The DNA for the CDR3 is TGTGCCAGCAGTGAGGGAGGGGTGTTCAATCAGCCCCAGCATTTT. Protein: CASSEGGVFNQPQHF.

The CDR3 sequence is CASRIQSMNTEAFF. The CDR3 region has the DNA TGTGCCAGCAGAATACAGAGCATGAACACTGAAGCTTTCTTT. This chain links TRBV7-2 with TRBJ1-1; D is undetermined. The CDR3 covers 14 residues. Trimming stripped 6 bases from V and 0 bases from J, with 11 bases between. Germline V gives CDR1 SGHTA, CDR2 FQGNSA.

This chain joins TRBV5-8 and TRBJ2-2; 12 positions match TRBD2. The CDR3 totals 18 residues. CDR1 and CDR2 from the germline V gene are SGHTS and YDEGEE. The ends lost 1 base at V and 6 bases at J; junction bases unmatched: 10. The CDR3: CASSLSRLAGVPAGELFF. CDR3 sequence (DNA): TGTGCCAGCAGCTTGAGTAGACTAGCGGGAGTCCCGGCCGGGGAGCTGTTTTTT.